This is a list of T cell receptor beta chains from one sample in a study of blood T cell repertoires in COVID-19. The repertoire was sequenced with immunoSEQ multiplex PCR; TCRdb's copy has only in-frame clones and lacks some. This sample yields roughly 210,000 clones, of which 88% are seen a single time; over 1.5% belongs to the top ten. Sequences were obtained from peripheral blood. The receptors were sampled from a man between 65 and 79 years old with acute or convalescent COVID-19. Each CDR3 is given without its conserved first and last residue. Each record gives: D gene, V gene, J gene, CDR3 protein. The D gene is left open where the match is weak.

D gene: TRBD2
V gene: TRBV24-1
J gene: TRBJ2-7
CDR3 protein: ATSDAGTSGSYEQY

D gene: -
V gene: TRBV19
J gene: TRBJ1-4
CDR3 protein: ASSISRDNEKLF

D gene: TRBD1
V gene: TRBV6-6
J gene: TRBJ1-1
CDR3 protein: ASSRTGVNTEAF

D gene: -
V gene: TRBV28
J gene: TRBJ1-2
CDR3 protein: ASSFIWGKT

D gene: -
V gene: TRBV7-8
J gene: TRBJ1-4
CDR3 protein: ASSFGENNEKLF

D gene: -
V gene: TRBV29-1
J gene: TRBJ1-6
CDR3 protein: SVAQNNNSPLH

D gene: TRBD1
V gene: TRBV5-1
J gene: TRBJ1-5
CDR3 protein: ASSLAGTGNQPQH

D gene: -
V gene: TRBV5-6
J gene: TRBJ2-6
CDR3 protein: ASSLDRHSGANVLT

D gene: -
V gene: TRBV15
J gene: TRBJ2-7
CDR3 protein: ATSREQGGTYEQY

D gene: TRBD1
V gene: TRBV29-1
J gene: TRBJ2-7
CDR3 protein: SVERDRGYEQY

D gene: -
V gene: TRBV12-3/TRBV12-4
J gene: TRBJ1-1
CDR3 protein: ASSSQGFEAF

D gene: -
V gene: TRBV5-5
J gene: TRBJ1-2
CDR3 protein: ASSSTGIPNYGYT

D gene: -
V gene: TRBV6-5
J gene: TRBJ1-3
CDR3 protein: ATKAGTGNTIY

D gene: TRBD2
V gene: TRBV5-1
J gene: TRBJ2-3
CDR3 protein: ASSFLGLAGGPNTQY

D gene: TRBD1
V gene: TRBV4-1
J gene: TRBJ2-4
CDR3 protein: ASSQGGTGPTDIQY

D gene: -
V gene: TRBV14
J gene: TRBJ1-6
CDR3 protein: ASSSGTRNSPLH

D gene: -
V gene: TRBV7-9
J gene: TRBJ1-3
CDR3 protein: ASSLQGAGNTIY

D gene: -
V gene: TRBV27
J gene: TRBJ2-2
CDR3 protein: ASSFAGIENTGELF

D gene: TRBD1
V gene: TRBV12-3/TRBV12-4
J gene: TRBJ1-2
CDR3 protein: ASSGDRVNGYT

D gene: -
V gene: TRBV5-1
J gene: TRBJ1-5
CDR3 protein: ASSLRPGEGQPQH

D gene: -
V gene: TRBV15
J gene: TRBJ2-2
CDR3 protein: ATSRVPQGFTGELF

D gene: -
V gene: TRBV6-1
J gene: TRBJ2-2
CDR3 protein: ASSERSPYAPGELF

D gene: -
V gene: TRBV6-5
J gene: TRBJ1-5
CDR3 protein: ASRPQGKGQPQH

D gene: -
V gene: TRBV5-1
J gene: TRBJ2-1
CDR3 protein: ASSLQVEDEQF

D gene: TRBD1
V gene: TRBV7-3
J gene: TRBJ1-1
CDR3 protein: ASSPGTVGTEAF

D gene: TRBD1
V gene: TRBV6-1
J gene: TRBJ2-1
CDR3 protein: ASSEGDRGNEQF

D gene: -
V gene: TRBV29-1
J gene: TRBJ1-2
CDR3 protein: SVDVRSGGYT